One sample yielded the 27 T cell receptor beta chains listed below, sequenced in a study of blood T cells in healthy people across ages (dated by TCRdb to between 2014 and 2017). The library was prepared using 5' RACE. The run used an Illumina HiSeq 2500. The second PCR ran for roughly 7 to 12 cycles and used a J-beta primer mix along with a sample-barcoded 5' primer. The public reads were quality trimmed at Q25 with fastp and then assembled into clones with MiXCR by TCRdb, keeping productive beta chains. Under each unique CDR3 protein, matching rows form one entry showing the most common genes and DNA. The table for this sample lists 800,000 to 950,000 distinct CDR3 sequences; about 37% of them were counted only once. Of the sample, approximately 13% falls within the top ten clones. The material sequenced was blood. The receptors stem from a man younger than 35 in good health.

The chain couples TRBV6-2 or TRBV6-3 to TRBJ1-5; no reliable D call. Between the trimmed V and J ends, which lost 7 bases and 0 bases, there was a span of 16 bases. The germline gives CDR1 MNHEY, CDR2 SVGEGT. CDR3 length: 16 residues. The DNA of the CDR3 is TGTGCCAGCACCGTTGCTAATTACTATAGCAATCAGCCCCAGCATTTT. Amino acid sequence: CASTVANYYSNQPQHF.

This clonotype was observed a handful of times. The chain uses TRBV6-1 and TRBJ1-1; D gene unclear. Germline values: CDR1 MNHNS, CDR2 SASEGT. V lost 6 bases, J lost 1 base, and 6 bases lay in between. CDR3 length: 12 amino acids. The CDR3 region is CASRLENTEAFF. DNA for the CDR3: TGTGCCAGCAGACTGGAGAACACTGAAGCTTTCTTT.

This clonotype has more than one count but fewer than ten. V gene TRBV20-1 combines with J gene TRBJ2-7; 9 nucleotides match TRBD2. Germline CDR1 and CDR2: DFQATT and SNEGSKA (reference sequence). CDR3 length: 13 amino acids. J was trimmed by 2 bases and V by 4 bases; bases with no gene match: 3. The CDR3 DNA follows: TGCAGTGCTATTAGCGGGGGAACCTACGAGCAGTACTTC. The encoded protein is CSAISGGTYEQYF.

CDR3 region: CASSTRAGNSPLHF. The DNA for the CDR3 is TGTGCCAGTAGTACGAGGGCCGGTAATTCACCCCTCCACTTT. The V call is TRBV19, the J call TRBJ1-6; D gene ambiguous. Trimming removed 4 bases from V and 6 bases from J, with 10 bases in between. CDR1 and CDR2 from the germline V gene are LNHDA and SQIVND (reference sequence). The CDR3 totals 14 residues.

This clonotype is a singleton in its sample. The CDR3 nucleotides read TGCGCCAGCGGCCGGGGTAGCGGGGAGGTCACCGGGGAGCTGTTTTTT. The encoded protein is CASGRGSGEVTGELFF. The chain employs TRBV4-3 and TRBJ2-2; 8 bases are shared with TRBD2. Germline V lookup: CDR1 LGHNA, CDR2 YSLEER. V shed 8 bases and J 4 bases; nucleotides not matched to a gene: 12. The CDR3 is 16 residues long.

Of note for this clonotype: This may arise from a read error, as a much more abundant clone is one base away. The rearrangement links TRBV20-1 to TRBJ2-7, with 9 bases identical to TRBD1. The CDR3 runs 14 residues. After removal of 5 bases from V and 7 bases from J, the junction contained 12 bases not matched to a gene. Germline CDR1 and CDR2: DFQATT and SNEGSKA (reference sequence). CDR3 DNA: TGCAGTGCTTTGGACAGGGGCTCCTACAATGAGCAGTACTTC. Residues: CSALDRGSYNEQYF.

The chain combines TRBV10-2 with TRBJ1-2; D not certain. The CDR3 is made up of 13 amino acids. V lost 3 bases, J lost 2 bases, and 7 bases lay in between. Germline CDR1 and CDR2: WSHSY and SAAADI. CDR3 in amino acids: CASSEGGNYGYTF. The CDR3 DNA is TGCGCCAGCAGTGAAGGCGGGAACTATGGCTACACCTTC.

There are a few counts of this clonotype. V usage is TRBV9 and J usage is TRBJ2-7; D perhaps matches TRBD1 (6 bases). The CDR3 loop spans 15 amino acids. The V gene's germline CDR1 is SGDLS and CDR2 YYNGEE. V was cut by 3 bases and J by 3 bases, with 16 bases left in between. CDR3 sequence: CASSGGTGNLYEQYF. As DNA, the CDR3 is TGTGCCAGCAGCGGGGGTACAGGGAATCTCTACGAGCAGTACTTC.

The sample holds a few counts of this clonotype. Here the CDR3 reads CASSSFGGAAKNIQYF. DNA of the CDR3: TGTGCCAGCAGCTCGTTCGGCGGGGCAGCCAAAAACATTCAGTACTTC. The rearrangement links TRBV3-1 to TRBJ2-4; possible D gene TRBD2, 6 bases. The CDR3 contains 16 residues. The V gene's germline CDR1 is LGHDT and CDR2 YNNKEL (reference sequence). Trimming stripped 5 bases from V and 0 bases from J, with 14 bases between. The full variable domain, its missing parts supplied by reference TRBV3-1 and TRBJ2-4, is DTAVSQTPKYLVTQMGNDKSIKCEQNLGHDTMYWYKQDSKKFLKIMFSYNNKELIINETVPNRFSPKSPDKAHLNLHINSLELGDSAVYFCASSSFGGAAKNIQYFGAGTRLSVL.

The V gene is TRBV12-3 or TRBV12-4, the J gene TRBJ1-1; the D is unclear. Trimming stripped 5 bases from V and 1 base from J, with 11 bases between. This CDR3 has 14 amino acids. The DNA of the CDR3 is TGTGCCAGCAGTCCCCCACTAAGGAACACTGAAGCTTTCTTT. It translates to CASSPPLRNTEAFF.

The J gene is TRBJ2-2, the V gene TRBV4-1, with D uncertain. This CDR3 is 15 amino acids long. V shed 5 bases and J shed 6 bases, with 16 bases lying between them. Germline V gene data show CDR1 as MGHRA and CDR2 as YSYEKL. CDR3 in amino acids: CASSKGRTPSGELFF. CDR3 nucleotide sequence: TGCGCCAGCAGCAAGGGCAGGACCCCATCCGGGGAGCTGTTTTTT.

This clonotype was counted ten times or more. The chain is built from TRBV29-1 and TRBJ2-7; 8 bases are a match to TRBD1. The CDR3 has 13 residues. The germline CDR1 and CDR2 sequences are SQVTM and ANQGSEA. The J segment lost 3 bases and the V segment lost 6 bases, leaving 7 bases of the junction unmatched. CDR3 sequence (DNA): TGCAGCGTGAAGACAGGGGTTAACTACGAGCAGTACTTC. Amino acid sequence: CSVKTGVNYEQYF.

The V and J genes are TRBV15 and TRBJ2-1, with 9 bases that match TRBD2. CDR3 length equals 16 residues. The germline V gene has CDR1 LNHNV and CDR2 YYDKDF (reference sequence). The ends lost 1 base at V and 9 bases at J; junction bases unmatched: 10. CDR3 DNA sequence: TGTGCCACCAGCAGAGGGGGAAGCGGGGGGCAAAGTGAGCAGTTCTTC. Translating it yields CATSRGGSGGQSEQFF.

The chain links TRBV10-2 to TRBJ2-5, with a tentative D call TRBD1 (6 bases). CDR3 size: 16 residues. V gave up 1 base and J gave up 4 bases, with 16 bases separating them. Germline V gene data show CDR1 as WSHSY and CDR2 as SAAADI. The CDR3 DNA reads as TGCGCCAGCAGTGAGTTAGGCATTCAAGGGGGAGAGACCCAGTACTTC. It yields the protein CASSELGIQGGETQYF.

The J gene is TRBJ2-5, the V gene TRBV6-5; TRBD1 matches 7 bases. The DNA matches TRBJ2-1 better at its end, which makes the J call doubtful. The CDR3 runs 15 residues. Germline CDR1 is MNHEY and CDR2 is SVGAGI. The CDR3 DNA reads as TGTGCCAGCAGTTACCTGGGACAGAACCAAGAGACCCAGTTCTTC. The encoded protein is CASSYLGQNQETQFF.

The chain carries TRBV28 and TRBJ2-6; TRBD2 is a possible D gene (6 bases). Between the trimmed V and J ends, which lost 3 bases and 0 bases, there was a span of 9 bases. The germline V gene has CDR1 MDHEN and CDR2 SYDVKM. The CDR3 loop spans 16 amino acids. For the CDR3, the DNA is TGTGCCAGCAGTTTTCCCGGGGGCTCTGGGGCCAACGTCCTGACTTTC. Translating gives CASSFPGGSGANVLTF.

This chain joins TRBV6-6 and TRBJ1-2, with D maybe TRBD1 (6 bases). CDR3 length equals 14 residues. Trimming took off 5 bases at V and 8 bases at J, with 18 bases between the two ends. Germline-derived CDR1 and CDR2 are MNHNY and SVGAGI (reference sequence). CDR3 loop: CASSKGQRMMGYTF. The CDR3 region has the DNA TGTGCCAGCAGTAAAGGACAGCGGATGATGGGCTACACCTTC.

The CDR3 DNA sequence: TGTGCCAGCAGTTCATCCGGCACTGAAGCTTTCTTT. Encoded protein: CASSSSGTEAFF. This chain uses TRBV6-6 with TRBJ1-1, with D uncertain. Trimming took 4 bases from V and 4 from J, leaving 7 bases between them. This CDR3 is 12 amino acids long. The germline CDR1 and CDR2 sequences are MNHNY and SVGAGI (reference sequence).

This clonotype appeared many times. The chain uses TRBV9 and TRBJ2-4; D ambiguous. Per the germline V gene, CDR1 is SGDLS and CDR2 is YYNGEE. V was clipped by 0 bases and J by 8 bases, with 12 bases between them. This CDR3 is built from 14 residues. CDR3 coding DNA: TGTGCCAGCAGCGTAGTAGGAAAATCGGACATTCAGTACTTC. Its protein product is CASSVVGKSDIQYF.

Ten or more counts support this clonotype. The chain is built from TRBV7-2 and TRBJ1-2; the D is unclear. The CDR3 sequence is 15 residues long. With 2 bases removed from V and 7 bases from J, the gap between germline ends came to 17 bases. Per germline, CDR1 SGHTA and CDR2 FQGNSA. CDR3 region: CASSLSIRGIIGYTF. The CDR3 nucleotides are TGTGCCAGCAGCTTATCCATTCGGGGAATCATTGGCTACACCTTC.

This clonotype was counted a few times. The chain combines TRBV12-3 or TRBV12-4 with TRBJ1-5; 10 bases line up with TRBD1. The CDR3 extends over 18 amino acids. V dropped 3 bases and J dropped 0; count of bases not matched to a gene: 8. Written as DNA, the CDR3 is TGTGCCAGCAGTTTTACCGGGACAGGGGTGTATAGCAATCAGCCCCAGCATTTT. Residues: CASSFTGTGVYSNQPQHF.

At least ten counts were recorded for this clonotype. The rearrangement uses TRBV5-1 and TRBJ2-1, with a possible D match to TRBD1 (5 bases). Trimming took off 7 bases at V and 5 bases at J, with 19 bases between the two ends. The V gene's germline CDR1 is SGHRS and CDR2 YFSETQ. The CDR3 loop spans 15 amino acids. CDR3 in amino acids: CASGRSLKGDNEQFF. Written as DNA, the CDR3 is TGCGCCAGCGGACGGTCCCTTAAAGGGGACAATGAGCAGTTCTTC.

The rearrangement links TRBV20-1 to TRBJ2-1; 7 bases fit TRBD1. Trimming removed 3 bases from V and 13 bases from J; junction bases left unmatched: 18. The CDR3 sequence is 15 residues long. Germline values: CDR1 DFQATT, CDR2 SNEGSKA (reference sequence). The CDR3 is CSASPMRQGVKTQFF. CDR3 coding DNA: TGCAGTGCTAGTCCTATGAGACAGGGTGTGAAGACCCAGTTCTTC.

This clonotype was detected only once. J is TRBJ2-2 and V is TRBV7-8; D gene unclear. Germline loops: CDR1 SGHVS, CDR2 FQNEAQ. This CDR3 comprises 14 residues. Trimming removed 0 bases at V and 6 bases at J, with 8 bases between. The CDR3: CASSLALSAGELFF. CDR3 sequence (DNA): TGTGCCAGCAGCTTAGCGTTGTCAGCCGGGGAGCTGTTTTTT.

This clonotype was observed many times. J is TRBJ1-1 and V is TRBV20-1; TRBD1 matches 9 bases. The CDR3 length is 17 residues. V was clipped by 0 bases and J by 3 bases; unmatched bases: 11. Germline lookup yields CDR1 DFQATT and CDR2 SNEGSKA (reference sequence). This CDR3 is CSARDPGQGELDTEAFF. For the CDR3, the DNA is TGCAGTGCTAGAGATCCGGGACAGGGAGAATTGGACACTGAAGCTTTCTTT.

The chain carries TRBV2 and TRBJ2-1; 8 nucleotides agree with TRBD1. V shed 6 bases, J shed 9 bases, and the junction held 16 bases outside the gene matches. CDR3 size: 16 residues. The germline V gene has CDR1 SNHLY and CDR2 FYNNEI. This CDR3 is CASRSRTGFGRSEQFF. CDR3 in DNA: TGTGCCAGCAGGTCCCGGACAGGGTTTGGTAGAAGTGAGCAGTTCTTC.

This clonotype was found a few times. The chain is built from TRBV4-2 and TRBJ2-5, with D possibly being TRBD2 (6 bases). Germline CDR1 reads LGHNA; CDR2 reads YNFKEQ. V was trimmed by 0 bases and J by 5 bases, leaving 16 bases between them. The CDR3 sequence is 16 residues long. CDR3 DNA sequence: TGTGCCAGCAGCCAAGATAATGGCGGGGCGGGTGAGACCCAGTACTTC. Protein sequence: CASSQDNGGAGETQYF.